This T cell receptor (beta chain) was recorded in a study of identifying expanded T cells in peripheral blood. Study-wide findings and caveats: Over two and four weeks, about 15 and 18 clones changed, versus 1.2 between replicates. Variance in clone template counts between approximately two-week samples significantly increased with total template count across all healthy donors.

The table came from immunoSEQ multiplex PCR; TCRdb's copy has only in-frame clones and leaves some out. Counted here are approximately 57,000 clones, roughly 87% occurring once; the ten biggest clones make up around 3.3%. Turning to this clone: The antigen is not known.

Trimming pared 0 bases from V and 5 bases from J, leaving 14 bases between. The germline CDR1 and CDR2 sequences are SGHRS and YFSETQ. This CDR3 has 15 residues. This sequence joins TRBV5-1 and TRBJ2-5; D might be TRBD1 (6 bases). The TCR originated in a person aged 18 to 69 in good health. Sequencing was carried out using blood. The CDR3 DNA reads as TGCGCCAGCAGCTTGGCGGGACATACCGCCGAGACCCAGTACTTC. Protein: CASSLAGHTAETQYF.